This TCR beta chain came from a study of memory CD4+ T cells and cytomegalovirus serostatus. The sort gate was single viable CD3+CD4+CD8-CD45RO+ cells for memory CD4+ T cells. V lost 2 bases, J lost 0 bases, and 5 bases lay in between. CDR3 length: 13 residues. The V gene's germline CDR1 is GTSNPN and CDR2 SVGIG (reference sequence). Using immunoSEQ multiplex PCR, the repertoire was profiled, and TCRdb retains in-frame clones only, with some absent. This table has about 82,000 clones, around 80% appearing once. This clonotype was sampled from an adult in good health and CMV-seronegative. The V gene is TRBV30, the J gene TRBJ1-5, with no clear D. The specimen sequenced was memory CD4+ T cells from blood. In nucleotides, the CDR3 is TGTGCCTGGAGTATGAGTAGCAATCAGCCCCAGCATTTT. It codes for CAWSMSSNQPQHF.